These 7 T cell receptor beta chains were sequenced from one sample in a study of PD-1 blockade in classical Hodgkin lymphoma (dated by TCRdb to the early 2020s). The intended sense of this specimen's time point label: cycle 2 day 1 (C2D1) of nivolumab. Relapse after autologous stem cell transplantation had occurred in all trial patients, and cohorts A, B and C were distinguished by prior brentuximab vedotin exposure. Library preparation employed the immunoSEQ multiplex PCR assay. TCRdb stores this immuneACCESS table with in-frame sequences only. Part of the clones is absent; in the studies checked, under half of the shortfall reflects unresolved V genes, and no reason is known for the rest. Present in this sample are 50,000 or so clones, 73% of which were seen just once. The ten largest clonotypes hold about 15% of the sample. Sequencing was performed on peripheral blood mononuclear cells (PBMCs), taken before the second cycle of nivolumab. These TCRs come from a human donor with classical Hodgkin lymphoma.

In DNA, the CDR3 is TGCGCCAGCAGCGTACGACTAGCGGATGCCTACAATGAGCAGTTCTTC. It yields the protein CASSVRLADAYNEQFF. The chain recombines TRBV5-1 with TRBJ2-1; 9 bases match TRBD2. Germline V gives CDR1 SGHRS, CDR2 YFSETQ. J was trimmed by 2 bases and V by 4 bases; bases with no gene match: 7. The CDR3 extends over 16 amino acids.

This clone was counted only a few times. This chain uses TRBV5-6 with TRBJ1-2, with 7 bases identical to TRBD1. The V gene end was trimmed by 0 bases and the J gene end by 8 bases; junction bases not matched to a gene: 4. The CDR3 totals 13 residues. Germline CDR1 is SGHDT and CDR2 is YYEEEE. The CDR3 nucleotides are TGTGCCAGCAGCTTGGGACAGGACAGGGGCTACACCTTC. It translates to CASSLGQDRGYTF.

This rearrangement joins TRBV2 to TRBJ1-2; no reliable D call. Trimming removed 3 bases at V and 7 bases at J, with 12 bases between. The germline V gene encodes CDR1 SNHLY and CDR2 FYNNEI. This CDR3 has 13 residues. The CDR3 sequence: CASSESGLGGYTF. The CDR3 region has the DNA TGTGCCAGCAGTGAGTCTGGATTGGGTGGCTACACCTTC.

This clone has just a few counts. The rearrangement joins TRBV9 to TRBJ2-3, with D tentatively TRBD1 or TRBD2 (6 bases each). Germline lookup yields CDR1 SGDLS and CDR2 YYNGEE. The CDR3 loop spans 15 amino acids. With 2 bases removed from V and 5 bases from J, the gap between germline ends came to 15 bases. Written as DNA, the CDR3 is TGTGCCAGCAGCGTTCGCCCCGGGGGACAAGATACGCAGTATTTT. Amino acids: CASSVRPGGQDTQYF.

This chain joins TRBV7-9 and TRBJ1-1; D may be TRBD1 (6 bases). Trimming stripped 1 base from V and 10 bases from J, with 16 bases between. The CDR3 covers 14 residues. Germline CDR1 reads SEHNR; CDR2 reads FQNEAQ (reference sequence). In DNA, the CDR3 is TGTGCCAGCAGCTTAGGGGCTCAGGGGTCGAGAGCTTTCTTT. Its translation is CASSLGAQGSRAFF.

This clone was counted a few times. The CDR3 nucleotides read TGTGCCAGCAGCTTTCCCGCATTTACTAATGAAAAACTGTTTTTT. It encodes CASSFPAFTNEKLFF. V usage is TRBV7-9 and J usage is TRBJ1-4; D gene uncertain. Germline-derived CDR1 and CDR2 are SEHNR and FQNEAQ (reference sequence). The CDR3 is made up of 15 amino acids. V shed 3 bases and J shed 2 bases, with 10 bases lying between them.

The J gene is TRBJ1-3, the V gene TRBV4-1; no reliable D call. V lost 6 bases to trimming and J lost 0 bases, with 9 bases between them. This CDR3 has 14 residues. Germline CDR1 and CDR2: MGHRA and YSYEKL. The CDR3 bases are TGCGCCAGCAGGTTGTCGGACTCTGGAAACACCATATATTTT. Translated, it gives CASRLSDSGNTIYF.